These T cell receptor beta chains were read from a single sample in a study of T cell clones after liver transplantation. The assay was immunoSEQ multiplex PCR, and TCRdb's table has in-frame clones only and misses some. The sample lists about 21,000 clones, 85% to 95% occurring once. The sample here was CD8+ T cells from blood, taken nearly 26 months after liver transplant. The source of these receptors is a human patient who received a liver transplant. Some T cells may be graft donor cells. The CDR3 runs from the conserved cysteine through the conserved F or W. The D gene is left open where the match is weak. Size is omitted from some rows. Given values are once, few, many or a class for expanded clones.

len	j_gene	abundance	v_gene	d_gene	CDR3nt	CDR3aa
12	TRBJ1-5	-	TRBV2	-	TGTGCTATTGGAGGGGGAAATCAGCCCCAGCATTTT	CAIGGGNQPQHF
12	TRBJ1-5	once	TRBV9	-	TGTGCCAGCAGCCCCCCCGGGTCGCCCCAGCATTTT	CASSPPGSPQHF
19	TRBJ2-7	-	TRBV4-3	TRBD1	TGCGCCAGCAGCCAAAATGATCCTAGGGTCGGACAGGGTTTAAACGAGCAGTACTTC	CASSQNDPRVGQGLNEQYF
16	TRBJ1-5	-	TRBV27	-	TGTGCCAGCAGTTCCCGGGGAGGGTCGGGCAATCAGCCCCAGCATTTT	CASSSRGGSGNQPQHF
15	TRBJ1-3	-	TRBV6-1	-	TGTGCCAGCAGTGAAGCGCGAGACTCTGGAAACACCATATATTTT	CASSEARDSGNTIYF
14	TRBJ1-1	-	TRBV4-1	-	TGCGCCAGCAGCCATAGCCCTTTAGAGACTGAAGCTTTCTTT	CASSHSPLETEAFF
15	TRBJ2-2	-	TRBV11-3	TRBD1	TGTGCCAGCAGCTTATTCAGGGGGCTTACCGGGGAGCTGTTTTTT	CASSLFRGLTGELFF
22	TRBJ2-1	-	TRBV4-3	TRBD1	TGCGCCAGCAGCCAAGAAAGTAGGGGACCAGAGGAGACAGGGATCTACCGCAATGAGCAGTTCTTC	CASSQESRGPEETGIYRNEQFF
14	TRBJ2-2	-	TRBV28	TRBD1	TGTGCCAGCCAGGGGGCGTCTTACACCGGGGAGCTGTTTTTT	CASQGASYTGELFF
16	TRBJ2-1	-	TRBV28	-	TGTGCCAGCAGTTTCGGGGTTTTAGCGGTCCCCAATGAGCAGTTCTTC	CASSFGVLAVPNEQFF